This T cell receptor beta chain originates from a study of blood T cell repertoires in COVID-19. Some clones are missing from TCRdb's copy, which holds only in-frame ones; the method was immunoSEQ multiplex PCR. Found here are 190,000 or so clones, around 90% of them singletons; the top ten hold 1.2%. Germline-derived CDR1 and CDR2 are MNHEY and SMNVEV (reference sequence). J lost 1 base, V lost 7 bases, and 6 bases had no gene match. The CDR3 covers 16 residues. The V and J genes are TRBV27 and TRBJ2-3, with 12 bases aligning to TRBD2. This receptor was obtained from a man aged 25 to 40 who had recovered from COVID-19. The material sequenced was PBMCs or T cells enriched from blood (not recorded which). The CDR3 DNA is TGTGCCAGCACTAGCGGGAGGGCCCGGGGCACAGATACGCAGTATTTT. Translating it yields CASTSGRARGTDTQYF.